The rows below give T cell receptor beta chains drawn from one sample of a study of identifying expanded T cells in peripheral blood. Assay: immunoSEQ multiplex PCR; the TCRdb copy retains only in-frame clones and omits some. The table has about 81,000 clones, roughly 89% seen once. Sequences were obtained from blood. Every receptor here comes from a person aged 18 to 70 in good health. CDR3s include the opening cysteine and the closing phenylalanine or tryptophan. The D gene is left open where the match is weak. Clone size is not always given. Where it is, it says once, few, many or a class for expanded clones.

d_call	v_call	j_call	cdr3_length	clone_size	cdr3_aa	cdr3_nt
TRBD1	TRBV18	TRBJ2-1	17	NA	CASSPPGQDRSYNEQFF	TGTGCCAGCTCACCACCGGGACAGGACCGCTCCTACAATGAGCAGTTCTTC
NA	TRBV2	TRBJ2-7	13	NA	CASTLVLSYEQYF	TGTGCCAGCACCTTAGTCCTTTCCTACGAGCAGTACTTC
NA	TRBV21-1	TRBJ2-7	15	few	CASSKIERAVYEQYF	TGTGCCAGCAGCAAAATCGAGCGGGCCGTCTACGAGCAGTACTTC
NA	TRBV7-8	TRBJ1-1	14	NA	CASSPEGGNTEAFF	TGTGCCAGCAGCCCAGAGGGGGGGAACACTGAAGCTTTCTTT
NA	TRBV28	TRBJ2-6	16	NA	CASSLSFGSGANVLTF	TGTGCCAGCAGTCTCTCCTTCGGCTCTGGGGCCAACGTCCTGACTTTC
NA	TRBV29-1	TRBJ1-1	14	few	CSVERGGKNTEAFF	TGCAGCGTTGAGAGGGGTGGGAAGAACACTGAAGCTTTCTTT
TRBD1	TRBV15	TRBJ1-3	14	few	CATSRDRGGNTIYF	TGTGCCACCAGCCGAGACAGGGGCGGAAACACCATATATTTT
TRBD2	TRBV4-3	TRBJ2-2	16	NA	CASSQDRGGFTGELFF	TGCGCCAGCAGCCAAGACCGGGGGGGATTCACCGGGGAGCTGTTTTTT
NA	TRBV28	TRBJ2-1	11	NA	CASSFFNEQFF	TGTGCCAGCAGTTTTTTCAATGAGCAGTTCTTC
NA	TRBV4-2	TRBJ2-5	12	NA	CASSQDQETQYF	TGTGCCAGCAGCCAAGATCAAGAGACCCAGTACTTC
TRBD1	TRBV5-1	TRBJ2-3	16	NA	CASSLEGRGQSDTQYF	TGCGCCAGCAGCTTGGAAGGCAGGGGGCAATCAGATACGCAGTATTTT
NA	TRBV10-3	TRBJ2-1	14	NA	CAISEEVSYNEQFF	TGTGCCATCAGTGAGGAAGTCTCCTACAATGAGCAGTTCTTC
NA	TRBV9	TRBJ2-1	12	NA	CASGQNTNEQFF	TGTGCCAGCGGACAGAACACCAATGAGCAGTTCTTC
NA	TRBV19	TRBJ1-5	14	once	CASSIPGSSQPQHF	TGTGCCAGTAGTATCCCGGGATCGAGTCAGCCCCAGCATTTT
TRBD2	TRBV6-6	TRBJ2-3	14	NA	CASSYPSGGDTQYF	TGTGCCAGCAGTTACCCTAGCGGTGGGGATACGCAGTATTTT
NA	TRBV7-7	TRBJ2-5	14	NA	CASSLDTGGRSQYF	TGTGCTAGCAGCTTAGATACCGGGGGAAGGAGCCAGTACTTC
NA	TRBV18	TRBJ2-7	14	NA	CASSPPRRDPEQYF	TGTGCCAGCTCACCTCCACGCAGGGACCCCGAGCAGTACTTC
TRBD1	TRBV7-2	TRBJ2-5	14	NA	CASSLTGAQETQYF	TGTGCCAGCAGCTTGACAGGGGCGCAAGAGACCCAGTACTTC
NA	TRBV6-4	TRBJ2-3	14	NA	CASSYGSSTDTQYF	TGTGCCAGCAGTTATGGGAGTTCGACGGATACGCAGTATTTT
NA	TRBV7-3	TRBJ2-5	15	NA	CASSLYPTAQETQYF	TGTGCCAGCAGCTTATATCCGACAGCCCAAGAGACCCAGTACTTC
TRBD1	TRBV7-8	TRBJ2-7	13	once	CASSGTGGAVQYF	TGTGCCAGCAGCGGGACAGGGGGCGCGGTGCAGTACTTC
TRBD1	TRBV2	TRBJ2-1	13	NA	CASRMTGVNEQFF	TGTGCCAGCAGGATGACAGGGGTCAATGAGCAGTTCTTC
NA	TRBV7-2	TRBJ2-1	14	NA	CASSLGQEYNEQFF	TGTGCCAGCAGCTTAGGACAGGAATACAATGAGCAGTTCTTC
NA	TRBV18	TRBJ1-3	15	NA	CASSPAADSGNTIYF	TGTGCCAGCTCACCGGCGGCAGACTCTGGAAACACCATATATTTT
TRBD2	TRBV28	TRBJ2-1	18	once	CASSAVWGTSDSNNEQFF	TGTGCCAGCAGTGCCGTCTGGGGGACTAGCGATTCGAACAATGAGCAGTTCTTC
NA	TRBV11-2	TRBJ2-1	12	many	CASSLGDNEQFF	TGTGCCAGCAGCTTAGGCGACAATGAGCAGTTCTTC
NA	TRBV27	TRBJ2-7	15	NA	CASSWTAASPYEQYF	TGTGCCAGCAGTTGGACAGCGGCAAGTCCCTACGAGCAGTACTTC
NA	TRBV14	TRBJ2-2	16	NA	CASSQVRQAYTGELFF	TGTGCCAGCAGCCAAGTCCGGCAGGCCTACACCGGGGAGCTGTTTTTT
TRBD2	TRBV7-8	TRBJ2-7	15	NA	CASRSGTSGVYEQYF	TGTGCCAGCAGATCCGGGACTAGCGGAGTTTACGAGCAGTACTTC
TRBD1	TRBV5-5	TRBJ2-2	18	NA	CASSLDPDRGQRAGELFF	TGTGCCAGCAGCTTGGACCCAGACAGGGGGCAACGTGCCGGGGAGCTGTTTTTT
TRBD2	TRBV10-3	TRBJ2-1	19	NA	CAISESFDGGSGRSNEQFF	TGTGCCATCAGTGAGTCCTTCGATGGGGGCAGCGGGAGGTCCAATGAGCAGTTCTTC
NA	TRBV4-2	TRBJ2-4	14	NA	CASSQEYDRNIQYF	TGTGCCAGCAGCCAAGAATACGATAGGAACATTCAGTACTTC
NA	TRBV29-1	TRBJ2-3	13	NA	CSVEDSLTDTQYF	TGCAGCGTTGAGGACAGTCTCACAGATACGCAGTATTTT
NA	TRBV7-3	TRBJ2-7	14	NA	CASSTLGGTREQYF	TGTGCCAGCAGCACGCTCGGGGGTACCCGCGAGCAGTACTTC
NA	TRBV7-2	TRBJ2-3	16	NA	CASSFLFSGSTDTQYF	TGTGCCAGCAGTTTTTTATTTAGCGGTTCCACAGATACGCAGTATTTT
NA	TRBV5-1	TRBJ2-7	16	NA	CASSLAGAPSSYEQYF	TGCGCCAGCAGCTTGGCTGGGGCACCGAGCTCCTACGAGCAGTACTTC
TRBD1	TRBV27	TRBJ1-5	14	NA	CASSWTGGNQPQHF	TGTGCCAGCAGTTGGACAGGCGGCAATCAGCCCCAGCATTTT
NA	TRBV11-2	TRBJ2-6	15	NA	CASSPRSSGANVLTF	TGTGCCAGCAGCCCACGATCCTCTGGGGCCAACGTCCTGACTTTC
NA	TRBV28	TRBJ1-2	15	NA	CASSSPTGMGYGYTF	TGTGCCAGCAGTTCTCCCACAGGGATGGGCTATGGCTACACCTTC
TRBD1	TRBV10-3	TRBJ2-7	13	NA	CAIRDDRGYEQYF	TGTGCCATCAGGGATGACAGGGGCTACGAGCAGTACTTC
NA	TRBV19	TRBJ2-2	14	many	CASRQTGNTGELFF	TGTGCCAGTAGACAAACAGGGAACACCGGGGAGCTGTTTTTT
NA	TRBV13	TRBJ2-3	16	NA	CASSFGAGTGTDTQYF	TGTGCCAGCAGCTTTGGGGCAGGGACGGGCACAGATACGCAGTATTTT
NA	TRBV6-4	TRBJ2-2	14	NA	CASSEQGHTGELFF	TGTGCCAGCAGTGAACAGGGCCACACCGGGGAGCTGTTTTTT
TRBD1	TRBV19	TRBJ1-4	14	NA	CASSTTGEGEKLFF	TGTGCCAGTAGTACTACAGGGGAAGGGGAAAAACTGTTTTTT
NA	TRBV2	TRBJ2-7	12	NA	CASTRDLYEQYF	TGTGCCAGCACCCGGGATTTGTACGAGCAGTACTTC
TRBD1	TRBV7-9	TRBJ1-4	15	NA	CASSRARGRGEKLFF	TGTGCCAGCAGCCGAGCCAGGGGGCGAGGGGAAAAACTGTTTTTT
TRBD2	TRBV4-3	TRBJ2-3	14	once	CASSDRGGTDTQYF	TGCGCCAGCAGCGACCGGGGGGGAACAGATACGCAGTATTTT
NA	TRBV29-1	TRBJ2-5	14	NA	CSVGVTGAQETQYF	TGCAGCGTTGGGGTTACCGGGGCCCAAGAGACCCAGTACTTC
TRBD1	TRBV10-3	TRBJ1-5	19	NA	CAISDPGQGTTFSNQPQHF	TGTGCCATCAGTGACCCCGGACAGGGAACTACCTTTAGCAATCAGCCCCAGCATTTT
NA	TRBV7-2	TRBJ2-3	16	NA	CASSSSGPVLGDTQYF	TGTGCCAGCAGCTCATCGGGACCAGTTTTGGGAGATACGCAGTATTTT
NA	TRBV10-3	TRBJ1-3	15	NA	CATGGGSASGNTIYF	TGTGCCACCGGGGGGGGTTCCGCCTCTGGAAACACCATATATTTT
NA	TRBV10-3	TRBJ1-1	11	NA	CAIRVNTEAFF	TGTGCCATCAGGGTCAACACTGAAGCTTTCTTT
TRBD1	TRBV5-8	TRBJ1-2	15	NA	CASSLATGAGGGYTF	TGTGCCAGCAGCTTGGCAACAGGGGCGGGCGGCGGCTACACCTTC